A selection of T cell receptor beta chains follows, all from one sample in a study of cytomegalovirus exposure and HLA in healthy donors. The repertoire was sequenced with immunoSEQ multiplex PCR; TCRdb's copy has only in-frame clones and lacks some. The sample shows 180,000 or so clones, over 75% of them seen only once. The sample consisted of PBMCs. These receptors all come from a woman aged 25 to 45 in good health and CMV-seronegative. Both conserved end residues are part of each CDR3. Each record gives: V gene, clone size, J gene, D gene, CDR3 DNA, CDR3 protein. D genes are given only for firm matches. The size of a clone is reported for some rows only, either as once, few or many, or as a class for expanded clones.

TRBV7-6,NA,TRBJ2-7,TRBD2,TGTGCCAGCAGCCCCGAGGGACTAAGCTCCTACGAGCAGTACTTC,CASSPEGLSSYEQYF
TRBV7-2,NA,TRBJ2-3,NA,TGTGCCAGCAGCTTAGTGGCAGGGGACACAGATACGCAGTATTTT,CASSLVAGDTDTQYF
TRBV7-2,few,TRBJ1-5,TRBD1,TGTGCCAGCAGCGTAACAGGGGGCAGCAATCAGCCCCAGCATTTT,CASSVTGGSNQPQHF
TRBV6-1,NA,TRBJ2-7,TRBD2,TGTGCCAGCAGTGAGGGACTAGCGGGGCCGCACGAGCAGTACTTC,CASSEGLAGPHEQYF
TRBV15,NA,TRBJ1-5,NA,TGTGCCACCAGCAGAGTAGTTGGTGTTACCCGCGGCAATCAGCCCCAGCATTTT,CATSRVVGVTRGNQPQHF
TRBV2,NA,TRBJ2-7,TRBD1,TGTGCCAGCAGTCGACAGGGGACCTACGAGCAGTACTTC,CASSRQGTYEQYF
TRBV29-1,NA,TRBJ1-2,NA,TGCAGCGTTGACCGAGACGGCGATGAGGGTGGCTACACCTTC,CSVDRDGDEGGYTF
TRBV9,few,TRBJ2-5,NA,TGTGCCAGCAGCGTAGAACAGGGCGGGGAGACCCAGTACTTC,CASSVEQGGETQYF
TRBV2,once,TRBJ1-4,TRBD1,TGTGCCAGCAGCTGGACAGGGACCAATGAAAAACTGTTTTTT,CASSWTGTNEKLFF
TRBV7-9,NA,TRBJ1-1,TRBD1,TGTGCCAGCAGCCCTGACAGGGGGTTGGGCACTGAAGCTTTCTTT,CASSPDRGLGTEAFF
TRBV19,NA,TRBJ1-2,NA,TGTGCCAGTAGTATTCGCAGGCTCGGCGGCTACACCTTC,CASSIRRLGGYTF
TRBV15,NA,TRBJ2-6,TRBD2,TGTGCCACCAGCAGAGGGCGGGGGGCTGGGGCCAACGTCCTGACTTTC,CATSRGRGAGANVLTF
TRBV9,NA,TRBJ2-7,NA,TGTGCCAGCAGCGTGGACCTTCGGGGGGCCGTCGACGAGCAGTACTTC,CASSVDLRGAVDEQYF
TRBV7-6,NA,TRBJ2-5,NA,TGTGCCAGCAGCTTAGATGTTTTAGCGGAGACCCAGTACTTC,CASSLDVLAETQYF
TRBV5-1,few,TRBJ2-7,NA,TGCGCCAGCAGCTTGGCGGGGGAGTACTACGAGCAGTACTTC,CASSLAGEYYEQYF
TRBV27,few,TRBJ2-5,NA,TGTGCCAGCAGTTTCACGACAGGGGAGGGGACCCAGTACTTC,CASSFTTGEGTQYF
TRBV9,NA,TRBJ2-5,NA,TGTGCCAGCAGCGTAGAAATGGGCCCCCCCTCCAGACGTGAGACCCAGTACTTC,CASSVEMGPPSRRETQYF
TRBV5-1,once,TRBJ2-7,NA,TGCGCCAGCAGAGCAACCGCGGCTTACGAGCAGTACTTC,CASRATAAYEQYF
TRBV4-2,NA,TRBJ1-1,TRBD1,TGTGCCAGCAGCCAGGATCAGGGGGCTGAAGCTTTCTTT,CASSQDQGAEAFF
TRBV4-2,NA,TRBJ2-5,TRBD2,TGTGCCAGCAGCCTGGGACTAGCGGGGGGACTACAAGAGACCCAGTACTTC,CASSLGLAGGLQETQYF
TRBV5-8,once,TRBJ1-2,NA,TGTGCCAGCAGCGTGCAAAGATCTACCTATGGCTACACCTTC,CASSVQRSTYGYTF
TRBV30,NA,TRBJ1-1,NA,TGTGCCTGGAGTGTGGGCGGGGCGGGCGAGGCTTTCTTT,CAWSVGGAGEAFF